This TCR beta chain originates from a study of blood T cells in healthy people across ages. Per the germline V gene, CDR1 is MDHEN and CDR2 is SYDVKM. CDR3 length: 11 residues. The ends lost 5 bases at V and 12 bases at J; junction bases unmatched: 7. At least 7 million PBMCs were isolated per sample. The second PCR ran roughly 7 to 11 cycles with a sample-barcoded 5' primer and J-beta primers. TCRdb re-derived calls from the 5' RACE reads in MiXCR, one entry per CDR3 protein. The data show approximately 960,000 distinct CDR3 sequences, 25% to 30% seen once. The data also belong to a second study, concerning T cells of mothers and their children. That paper adds: In the second PCR, M1S primer introduced barcodes and 2-4 random bases. Sequencing returned over 8 million TCR beta CDR3 reads per mother and approximately 3 million per child. No clone of persistent microchimeric T cells was detected.

This chain connects TRBV28 to TRBJ2-7, with 7 bases that match TRBD1. The TCR sequence derives from a woman between 40 and 55 years old in good health. The sample taken for sequencing was blood. The CDR3 sequence: CASSRDRERYF. The CDR3 DNA sequence: TGTGCCAGCAGTCGAGACAGGGAAAGGTACTTC. The full variable domain, completed using reference TRBV28 and TRBJ2-7, is DVKVTQSSRYLVKRTGEKVFLECVQDMDHENMFWYRQDPGLGLRLIYFSYDVKMKEKGDIPEGYSVSREKKERFSLILESASTNQTSMYLCASSRDRERYFGPGTRLTVT.